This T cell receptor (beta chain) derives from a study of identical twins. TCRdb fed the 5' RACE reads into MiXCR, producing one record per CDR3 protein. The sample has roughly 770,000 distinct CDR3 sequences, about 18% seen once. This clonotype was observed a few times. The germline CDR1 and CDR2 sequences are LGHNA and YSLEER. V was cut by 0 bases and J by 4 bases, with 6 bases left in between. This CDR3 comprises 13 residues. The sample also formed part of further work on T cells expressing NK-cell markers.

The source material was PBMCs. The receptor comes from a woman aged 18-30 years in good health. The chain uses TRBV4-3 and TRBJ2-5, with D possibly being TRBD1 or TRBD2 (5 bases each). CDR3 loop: CASSQDGGETQYF. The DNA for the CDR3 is TGCGCCAGCAGCCAAGATGGGGGAGAGACCCAGTACTTC.